The 17 T cell receptor beta chains below were found in one sample sequenced in a study of T cells after yellow fever vaccination. TCRdb analysed the 5' RACE reads with MiXCR anew, one entry per CDR3 protein. The sample consists of more than 450,000 distinct CDR3 sequences, 20% to 25% of them appearing once. This sample comprised PBMCs, obtained less than 25 days after the first yellow fever vaccination. These receptors were obtained from a man aged 18 to 30 who received the YFV17D yellow fever vaccine.

This chain connects TRBV10-3 to TRBJ2-7; D gene ambiguous. The CDR3 consists of 13 residues. Trimming took 4 bases from V and 2 from J, leaving 9 bases between them. In germline, CDR1 is ENHRY, CDR2 SYGVKD. The CDR3: CAISVLFAYEQYF. CDR3 DNA: TGTGCCATCAGTGTCCTATTCGCCTACGAGCAGTACTTC.

In this sample, this clonotype turned up a few times. V usage is TRBV12-3 or TRBV12-4 and J usage is TRBJ2-4; no definite D call. The V end lost 2 bases, the J end lost 8 bases, and 7 bases lay between the germline ends. This CDR3 is built from 12 residues. CDR3 amino acids: CASSLIQHIQYF. In DNA, the CDR3 is TGTGCCAGCAGTTTAATTCAGCACATTCAGTACTTC.

The chain links TRBV11-1 to TRBJ1-1; 9 bases line up with TRBD1. This CDR3 spans 18 amino acids. Losses at the gene ends were 5 bases for V and 0 bases for J; bases not matched to a gene: 13. The V gene's germline CDR1 is SGHAT and CDR2 FQDESV (reference sequence). CDR3 DNA: TGTGCCAGCAGCGACACCACAGGGGGCGCGGGTATGAACACTGAAGCTTTCTTT. Its protein product is CASSDTTGGAGMNTEAFF.

The genes are TRBV28 and TRBJ2-5; D is ambiguous. Germline values: CDR1 MDHEN, CDR2 SYDVKM. The length of the CDR3 is 16 residues. Trimming shortened V by 7 bases and J by 2 bases, and 20 bases separated the two germline ends. DNA of the CDR3: TGTGCCAGCACTGCCCCGGCGGCTGAATTTCAAGAGACCCAGTACTTC. Translating it yields CASTAPAAEFQETQYF.

This chain uses TRBV7-2 with TRBJ1-4; TRBD1 agrees at 8 bases. Germline V gives CDR1 SGHTA, CDR2 FQGNSA. Unmatched junction bases numbered 10, after V lost 5 bases and J lost 5 bases. The CDR3 is made up of 16 amino acids. CDR3 in amino acids: CASSSSGGGPNEKLFF. CDR3 nucleotides: TGTGCCAGCAGCAGCTCAGGGGGCGGTCCCAATGAAAAACTGTTTTTT.

This clonotype was found a few times. The rearrangement uses TRBV2 and TRBJ2-7; TRBD2 aligns across 15 bases. V was clipped by 6 bases and J by 2 bases; unmatched bases: 11. This CDR3 has 18 amino acids. Germline CDR1 is SNHLY and CDR2 is FYNNEI. The CDR3 coding sequence is TGTGCCAGCAGGCCAGTACCGGGACTAGCGGGGGGACCCTACGAGCAGTACTTC. Amino acid sequence: CASRPVPGLAGGPYEQYF.

This clonotype was detected only a few times. The chain couples TRBV6-1 to TRBJ2-1; maybe TRBD1 (6 bases). Germline CDR1 and CDR2: MNHNS and SASEGT. The CDR3 consists of 15 residues. The germline V and J ends were trimmed by 4 bases and 10 bases, with 20 bases remaining between them. CDR3 region: CASSARGRGQGEQFF. The CDR3 DNA is TGTGCCAGCAGTGCCAGGGGCAGGGGACAAGGAGAGCAGTTCTTC.

The chain joins TRBV7-2 to TRBJ1-6, with no clear D. V lost 7 bases, J lost 7 bases, and 8 bases lay in between. The CDR3 totals 12 residues. The V gene's germline CDR1 is SGHTA and CDR2 FQGNSA. CDR3 amino acids: CASKRVNSPLHF. The DNA of the CDR3 is TGTGCCAGCAAAAGAGTAAATTCACCCCTCCACTTT.

The chain has TRBV5-4 and TRBJ2-3; 12 bases fit TRBD2. Germline V CDR1 and CDR2: SGHNT, YYREEE (reference sequence). V shed 4 bases, J shed 4 bases, and the junction held 7 bases outside the gene matches. The CDR3 consists of 16 residues. The CDR3 coding sequence is TGTGCCAGCAGCACGCCGACTAGCGGGGGCGCAGATACGCAGTATTTT. Translated, it gives CASSTPTSGGADTQYF.

This clonotype has a count of ten or more. The rearrangement links TRBV4-3 to TRBJ2-1, with 8 nucleotides matching TRBD2. CDR3 length: 15 amino acids. CDR1 is LGHNA and CDR2 is YSLEER in the germline V gene. V trimming: 0 bases; J trimming: 11 bases; junction bases outside the gene matches: 9. The CDR3 region is CASSQEPAGVLKQFF. The CDR3 DNA reads as TGCGCCAGCAGCCAAGAGCCAGCGGGGGTATTAAAGCAGTTCTTC.

The rearrangement uses TRBV30 and TRBJ2-1, with 10 nucleotides matching TRBD1. The CDR3 spans 16 residues. J gave up 0 bases and V 5 bases, and 7 bases lay outside the gene matches. Looked up from germline, CDR1 is GTSNPN and CDR2 is SVGIG (reference sequence). CDR3 sequence (DNA): TGTGCCTGGGGACAGGGGGACAGTAGCTCCTACAATGAGCAGTTCTTC. It is translated as CAWGQGDSSSYNEQFF.

This sequence joins TRBV18 and TRBJ2-2; the D is unclear. V was pared by 0 bases and J by 3 bases, with 11 bases between. The germline V gene encodes CDR1 KGHSH and CDR2 LQKENI. This CDR3 contains 16 residues. The CDR3 DNA is TGTGCCAGCTCACCACCGGAGAATTGGTACACCGGGGAGCTGTTTTTT. As protein: CASSPPENWYTGELFF.

V is TRBV12-5 and J is TRBJ2-7, with TRBD1 as a possible D gene (6 bases). The germline gives CDR1 LGHNT, CDR2 FRNRAP. CDR3 length equals 13 residues. Trimming left V 6 bases short and J 3 bases short, with 12 bases between. In nucleotides, the CDR3 is TGTGCTAGTGGCGGACAGAGCTACTACGAGCAGTACTTC. Its protein product is CASGGQSYYEQYF.

This clonotype was seen a handful of times. This chain links TRBV5-1 with TRBJ2-5; 8 bases align to TRBD2. This CDR3 has 15 amino acids. V dropped 2 bases and J dropped 4; count of bases not matched to a gene: 7. Germline V gene lookup returns CDR1 SGHRS and CDR2 YFSETQ. CDR3 region: CASSFLTGGRETQYF. The CDR3, as DNA: TGCGCCAGCAGCTTTTTGACGGGGGGGCGAGAGACCCAGTACTTC.

This clonotype came up many times. The chain links TRBV7-2 to TRBJ2-1, with 8 nucleotides matching TRBD1. CDR1 SGHTA and CDR2 FQGNSA come from the germline V gene. The CDR3 covers 13 residues. Trimming took 5 bases from V and 16 from J; bases not matched to a gene: 13. The CDR3 spells CASSVGQGRWGFF. The CDR3 nucleotides read TGTGCCAGCAGCGTAGGACAGGGTAGATGGGGTTTCTTC.

This chain links TRBV20-1 with TRBJ2-7; 10 bases match TRBD1. Germline V gene lookup returns CDR1 DFQATT and CDR2 SNEGSKA (reference sequence). CDR3 length equals 15 residues. J gave up 0 bases and V 3 bases, and 5 bases lay outside the gene matches. CDR3 coding DNA: TGCAGTGCTAGGGGGGGGGACAGGGGCTCCTACGAGCAGTACGTC. It encodes CSARGGDRGSYEQYV.

The CDR3 DNA reads as TGCGCCAGCAGCTTTTCCGAACGTAACACTGAAGCTTTCTTT. Encoded protein: CASSFSERNTEAFF. This chain joins TRBV5-1 and TRBJ1-1; the D is unclear. The CDR3 length is 14 residues. The germline CDR1 and CDR2 sequences are SGHRS and YFSETQ. Trimming took off 2 bases at V and 2 bases at J, with 10 bases between the two ends.